A selection of T cell receptor beta chains follows, all from one sample in a study of shared clonotypes between healthy human individuals. Assay used: immunoSEQ multiplex PCR; TCRdb lists only in-frame clones, some missing. In the table there are about 1.1 million clones, roughly 80% of which are singletons. Material for sequencing was memory CD4+ T cells from PBMCs. The receptor set was obtained from a man aged 18 to 30 in good health. Some clones in this sample may be carry-over from other donors' samples. CDR3s include the opening cysteine and the closing phenylalanine or tryptophan. D genes are given only for firm matches. The listing skips clone size in some rows; elsewhere it reads once, few, many or a size class.

D gene	CDR3 length	J gene	clone size	V gene	CDR3 DNA	CDR3 protein
TRBD2	12	TRBJ2-1	NA	TRBV25-1	TGTGCCAGCTCCACGGGGGGAGGCGAGCAGTTCTTC	CASSTGGGEQFF
TRBD1	13	TRBJ2-5	NA	TRBV30	TGTGCCTGGAGTGGGAACAGGGGGGAGACCCAGTACTTC	CAWSGNRGETQYF
NA	14	TRBJ2-7	NA	TRBV9	TGTGCCAGCAGCCCCTCAGATCCCTCCTACGAGCAGTACTTC	CASSPSDPSYEQYF
NA	14	TRBJ1-2	NA	TRBV10-3	TGTGCCATCAGTGAGGGCGGCCAGTACTATGGCTACACCTTC	CAISEGGQYYGYTF
NA	12	TRBJ1-5	NA	TRBV2	TGTGCCAGCAGTGGAGGCAATCAGCCCCAGCATTTT	CASSGGNQPQHF
NA	15	TRBJ1-4	NA	TRBV5-1	TGCGCCAGCAGCTTGAAAGCGGACGGCCATGAAAAACTGTTTTTT	CASSLKADGHEKLFF
TRBD2	17	TRBJ2-2	few	TRBV27	TGTGCCAGCAGTCTCTTTAGGCTAGCGGGATTGAGCGGGGAGCTGTTTTTT	CASSLFRLAGLSGELFF
NA	13	TRBJ2-7	NA	TRBV29-1	TGCAGCGCCCTAGTCCCCCCGGCCTACGAGCAGTACTTC	CSALVPPAYEQYF
NA	15	TRBJ2-4	NA	TRBV5-1	TGCGCCAGCAGCTTGTCAGGGATGGGCCCCGCCATTCAGTACTTC	CASSLSGMGPAIQYF
NA	12	TRBJ1-1	few	TRBV19	TGTGGGAGTAAGGGAGTGAACACTGAAGCTTTCTTT	CGSKGVNTEAFF
TRBD2	15	TRBJ2-1	NA	TRBV2	TGTGCCAGCCAGCCGGTGACTAGCGGCTACAATGAGCAGTTCTTC	CASQPVTSGYNEQFF
NA	16	TRBJ2-7	NA	TRBV5-1	TGCGCCAGCAGCCTATATGGGACATCACCTCACTACGAGCAGTACTTC	CASSLYGTSPHYEQYF
TRBD2	15	TRBJ2-1	NA	TRBV29-1	TGCAGCGCCGGAAACCTAGCGGGAGTAGGTAATGAGCAGTTCTTC	CSAGNLAGVGNEQFF
TRBD1	12	TRBJ1-2	NA	TRBV29-1	TGCAGCGCAGGACAGGAGACGGAAGGCTACACCTTC	CSAGQETEGYTF
NA	16	TRBJ1-3	NA	TRBV5-1	TGCGCCAGCAGCTTGGAGGGGCCGCACTCTGGAAACACCATATATTTT	CASSLEGPHSGNTIYF
NA	15	TRBJ2-3	NA	TRBV2	TGTGCCAGCAGTGGACGGTCCTCGGCCCCAGATACGCAGTATTTT	CASSGRSSAPDTQYF
NA	13	TRBJ1-1	NA	TRBV5-1	TGCGCCAGCAGCTCATCAGGATTCACTGAAGCTTTCTTT	CASSSSGFTEAFF
NA	13	TRBJ2-5	NA	TRBV5-1	TGCGCCAGCAGCTTGGCCCCCGACCAGACCCAGTACTTC	CASSLAPDQTQYF
TRBD1	13	TRBJ1-5	many	TRBV19	TGTGCCAGTAGGGACAGGGATAATCAGCCCCAGCATTTT	CASRDRDNQPQHF
NA	13	TRBJ2-5	NA	TRBV29-1	TGCAGCGTTGTCTCTGTCCCCCGGGAGACCCAGTACTTC	CSVVSVPRETQYF
NA	16	TRBJ2-2	NA	TRBV4-2	TGTGCCAGCAGCCAAGATAGAGGGCTGGAAACCGGGGAGCTGTTTTTT	CASSQDRGLETGELFF
NA	16	TRBJ2-1	few	TRBV27	TGTGCCAGCAGTTTCGTGACGGGTACCTCCTACAATGAGCAGTTCTTC	CASSFVTGTSYNEQFF
NA	15	TRBJ1-1	once	TRBV30	TGTGCCTATCATCGAGGTTTGAGCCGTCGTTCTGAAGCTTTCTTT	CAYHRGLSRRSEAFF
NA	12	TRBJ2-5	NA	TRBV29-1	TGCAGCGTTGAGCGGGGTGAGGAGACCCAGTACTTC	CSVERGEETQYF
NA	14	TRBJ2-7	NA	TRBV6-5	TGTGCCAGCAGTACCGGGACTCTTTCCTACGAGCAGTACTTC	CASSTGTLSYEQYF
TRBD2	14	TRBJ2-2	NA	TRBV30	TGTGCCTGTAGGACTAGCGGGAACACCGGGGAGCTGTTTTTT	CACRTSGNTGELFF
NA	13	TRBJ2-5	once	TRBV4-2	TGTGCCAGCAGCCCACAAACCAAAGAGACCCAGTACTTC	CASSPQTKETQYF
TRBD1	19	TRBJ1-5	NA	TRBV28	TGTGCCAGCAACCACTTCCCTAGAACAGGGGGGAGGAGCAATCAGCCCCAGCATTTT	CASNHFPRTGGRSNQPQHF
NA	16	TRBJ2-6	NA	TRBV9	TGTGCCAGCAGCATGACTGTTCTCTCTGGGGCCAACGTCCTGACTTTC	CASSMTVLSGANVLTF
NA	16	TRBJ2-3	NA	TRBV25-1	TGTGCCAGCAGTGACGGAGGTCGGCGGGACACAGATACGCAGTATTTT	CASSDGGRRDTDTQYF
NA	17	TRBJ1-2	NA	TRBV18	TGTGCCAGCTCACCTTCAGTTGTGCAGGGTAAAGACTATGGCTACACCTTC	CASSPSVVQGKDYGYTF
TRBD2	18	TRBJ2-7	NA	TRBV18	TGTGCCAGCTCACCAGCCGGTCGTTCGGTAGCGGGAGCCTACGAGCAGTACTTC	CASSPAGRSVAGAYEQYF
TRBD2	15	TRBJ2-3	NA	TRBV5-6	TGTGCCAGCACCCCGCAAGGACTAGCCACAGATACGCAGTATTTT	CASTPQGLATDTQYF
NA	12	TRBJ2-3	few	TRBV2	TGTGCCAGCAGAGCGCAGGCAGATACGCAGTATTTT	CASRAQADTQYF
NA	16	TRBJ1-1	NA	TRBV6-6	TGTGCCAGCAGTTATCCATCCGGGGCCGTTAACACTGAAGCTTTCTTT	CASSYPSGAVNTEAFF
NA	13	TRBJ2-7	NA	TRBV5-1	TGCGCCAGCAGCAGGGGGTTCACCTACGAGCAGTACTTC	CASSRGFTYEQYF
NA	14	TRBJ1-1	NA	TRBV5-6	TGTGCCAGCAGCTTGGGGGCGCTTGACACTGAAGCTTTCTTT	CASSLGALDTEAFF
NA	17	TRBJ1-3	NA	TRBV18	TGTGCCAGCTCACCTCGGATCTTCACAGAATCTGGAAACACCATATATTTT	CASSPRIFTESGNTIYF
NA	15	TRBJ2-1	NA	TRBV28	TGTGCCAGCAGTACCCCCGGACAGCCACTCAATGAGCAGTTCTTC	CASSTPGQPLNEQFF
NA	13	TRBJ1-5	NA	TRBV30	TGTGCCTGGGCGGGAGCGCTCGGTCAGCCCCAGCATTTT	CAWAGALGQPQHF
TRBD1	17	TRBJ1-3	NA	TRBV4-3	TGCGCCAGCAGCCCCGGGACAGGGCCGAGCTCTGGAAACACCATATATTTT	CASSPGTGPSSGNTIYF
NA	16	TRBJ2-1	NA	TRBV11-2	TGTGCCAGCTCACACGACACTTCAGGGGTCTACAATGAGCAGTTCTTC	CASSHDTSGVYNEQFF
TRBD1	16	TRBJ2-2	NA	TRBV27	TGTGCCAGCAGTCCCCCGGGCAGGGGGCGAACCGGGGAGCTGTTTTTT	CASSPPGRGRTGELFF
NA	15	TRBJ1-4	NA	TRBV5-1	TGCGCCAGCAGCTTGGGACAGACTTTTAATGAAAAACTGTTTTTT	CASSLGQTFNEKLFF
NA	15	TRBJ2-1	NA	TRBV7-3	TGTGCCAGCAGCCCCCGAGCGGCACGGAGCAATGAGCAGTTCTTC	CASSPRAARSNEQFF
TRBD2	17	TRBJ2-5	once	TRBV5-1	TGCGCCAGCAGCTTGCTAACTAGCGGGAGGGCCGGGGAGACCCAGTACTTC	CASSLLTSGRAGETQYF
NA	19	TRBJ1-3	NA	TRBV30	TGTGCCTGGAGTGCCCCCAGGGGCCGCTACTCCCTCTCTGGAAACACCATATATTTT	CAWSAPRGRYSLSGNTIYF
TRBD2	16	TRBJ2-7	NA	TRBV19	TGTGCCAGTAGTCAACTCCGGACTAGCGGTTCCTACGAGCAGTACTTC	CASSQLRTSGSYEQYF